This entry lists 4 T cell receptor beta chains sequenced from one sample in a study of T cells in Graves' hyperthyroidism and ophthalmopathy. There were TCR beta CDR3 regions amplified from RNA transcripts. In the first-round RT-PCR of the TCR CDR3, the HTBI primer set was used. TCRdb independently ran MiXCR on the multiplex PCR reads; one entry per CDR3 protein. The sample lists hundreds of thousands of distinct CDR3 sequences, around 20% occurring once. Specimen: blood. Receptors originate from a woman between 50 and 59 years old with Graves' hyperthyroidism that later progressed to Graves' ophthalmopathy.

The CDR3 DNA reads TGTGCCAGCAGCTTCCCCAAAAAGTTGACTAGCGTCCTCTACAATGAGCAGTTCTTC. Translated, it gives CASSFPKKLTSVLYNEQFF. The V gene is TRBV7-2, the J gene TRBJ2-1; TRBD2 agrees at 8 bases. J lost 3 bases, V lost 3 bases, and 16 bases had no gene match. Germline-derived CDR1 and CDR2 are SGHTA and FQGNSA. The CDR3 has 19 residues.

This clonotype was detected only a few times. The V call is TRBV5-1, the J call TRBJ2-3; either TRBD1 or TRBD2 may supply D (6 bases each). The germline gives CDR1 SGHRS, CDR2 YFSETQ. This CDR3 contains 19 residues. V was pared by 7 bases and J by 2 bases, with 29 bases between. The CDR3 region is CASSLGWRGAGPFTDTQYF. The CDR3 region has the DNA TGCGCCAGCTCCCTAGGGTGGAGGGGGGCCGGTCCGTTCACAGATACGCAGTATTTT.

The rearrangement links TRBV20-1 to TRBJ2-1, with 9 bases lining up with TRBD1. The germline V gene has CDR1 DFQATT and CDR2 SNEGSKA (reference sequence). The length of the CDR3 is 16 residues. J lost 4 bases, V lost 5 bases, and 12 bases had no gene match. The CDR3 sequence: CSAHNPQGAVYNEQFF. DNA of the CDR3: TGCAGTGCTCATAATCCACAGGGGGCGGTTTACAATGAGCAGTTCTTC.

At least ten counts were recorded for this clonotype. V is TRBV20-1 and J is TRBJ2-7; D is perhaps TRBD2 (6 bases). The CDR3 runs to 13 residues. Trimming took off 1 base at V and 6 bases at J, with 13 bases between the two ends. Germline V lookup: CDR1 DFQATT, CDR2 SNEGSKA (reference sequence). The CDR3 DNA follows: TGCAGTGCTAGAGCGACTAGACTAGGCGAGCAGTACTTC. Encoded protein: CSARATRLGEQYF.